This T cell receptor beta chain is from a study of blood T cells in healthy people across ages. V lost 4 bases and J lost 7; bases outside the gene matches: 11. This CDR3 has 15 amino acids. In germline, CDR1 is SQVTM, CDR2 ANQGSEA. Using a J-beta primer mix together with a sample-barcoded 5' primer, a second PCR was run for roughly 7 to 11 cycles. TCRdb fed the 5' RACE reads into MiXCR, producing one record per CDR3 protein. In the table there are approximately 2,000,000 distinct CDR3 sequences, more than 35% of which are singletons. This clonotype was recorded many times. The chain couples TRBV29-1 to TRBJ2-7; 12 bases match TRBD2. The source material was blood. This sequence was found in a human donor in good health. CDR3 in amino acids: CSVVRTSGDVGEQYF. DNA of the CDR3: TGCAGCGTTGTACGGACTAGCGGGGATGTGGGGGAGCAGTACTTC.